The TCR beta chain under discussion was sequenced for a study of T-cell reconstitution after alpha-beta-depleted transplantation in children. The CDR3 consists of 17 residues. The V gene end was trimmed by 6 bases and the J gene end by 3 bases; junction bases not matched to a gene: 12. Germline V gives CDR1 KGHDR, CDR2 SFDVKD. This sample's TCRbeta library carried unique molecular identifier barcodes. TCRdb used MiXCR to reprocess the PCR reads, holding one entry per CDR3 protein. The sample contains some 78,000 distinct CDR3 sequences, roughly 15% of which appear only once. Source: PBMCs, mostly from graft donor cells, taken 180 days after TCRalphabeta/CD19-depleted stem cell transplant. The clonotype originates from a male patient aged 2-10 years who had a stem cell transplant for acute lymphoblastic leukemia, so the T cells may come from the graft donor. The J gene is TRBJ2-3, the V gene TRBV24-1; 9 bases match TRBD1. CDR3 sequence reads: CATSFGDRGVLTDTQYF. The CDR3 DNA follows: TGTGCCACCAGTTTTGGTGACAGGGGGGTCTTGACAGATACGCAGTATTTT.